This T cell receptor (beta chain) was identified during a study of early T cells in non-severe SARS-CoV-2 infection. Study-level points and caveats: VDJdb matching, biased toward anti-spike CD8 responses, missed private and CD4 specificities.

A single record per CDR3 protein comes from TCRdb applying MiXCR to the 5' RACE reads. In the table there are 26,000 or so distinct CDR3 sequences, about 4.6% of which are singletons. This clonotype was seen a handful of times. Its antigen is unidentified. The CDR3 runs 15 residues. V lost 4 bases and J 3 bases, leaving 13 bases between the germline ends. This chain joins TRBV12-3 or TRBV12-4 and TRBJ1-5; maybe TRBD1 (5 bases). The TCR comes from an adult who was a healthcare worker with PCR-confirmed SARS-CoV-2 infection or an uninfected control (not recorded which). The specimen was whole blood, collected at baseline. CDR3 DNA sequence: TGTGCCAGCAGTTCCGGGGGGTCCCCCAATCAGCCCCAGCATTTT. This sequence encodes CASSSGGSPNQPQHF.